Below are 15 T cell receptor beta chains sequenced from a single sample in a study of T cells in Graves' hyperthyroidism and ophthalmopathy. What was amplified from RNA transcripts were TCR beta CDR3 regions. First-round RT-PCR of the TCR CDR3 relied on the HTBI primer set. Each CDR3 protein gets one entry after TCRdb re-called the multiplex PCR reads with MiXCR. The data hold 300,000 to 400,000 distinct CDR3 sequences, with around a sixth observed a single time. The sequenced material came from blood. These receptors were taken from a woman aged 45-65 years with Graves' hyperthyroidism.

This clonotype was detected many times. This chain uses TRBV10-3 with TRBJ2-7; TRBD2 matches 14 bases. The germline V gene encodes CDR1 ENHRY and CDR2 SYGVKD. CDR3 length: 14 amino acids. The trim removed 7 bases at V and 5 bases at J, leaving 4 bases unmatched. The CDR3 DNA reads TGTGCCATCAATAGGGGACTAGCGGGAGACGAGCAGTACTTC. The encoded protein is CAINRGLAGDEQYF.

V gene TRBV19 combines with J gene TRBJ1-3, with D possibly TRBD1 on 5 matching bases. The CDR3 is made up of 14 amino acids. Germline V gives CDR1 LNHDA, CDR2 SQIVND (reference sequence). V lost 10 bases and J 7 bases, leaving 20 bases between the germline ends. CDR3 protein: CATQMQGSINTIYF. DNA for the CDR3: TGTGCCACCCAAATGCAGGGATCGATCAACACCATATATTTT.

This chain links TRBV6-1 with TRBJ2-1, with a tentative D call TRBD2 (5 bases). V was clipped by 6 bases and J by 9 bases, with 15 bases between them. CDR3 length equals 13 residues. Looked up from germline, CDR1 is MNHNS and CDR2 is SASEGT. CDR3 protein: CASRPFSEGEQFF. DNA of the CDR3: TGTGCCAGCAGACCTTTTAGCGAGGGTGAGCAGTTCTTC.

This clonotype was detected many times. The rearrangement uses TRBV28 and TRBJ1-1; D not resolved. Trimming cost V 2 bases and J 1 base, with 8 bases left between them. Germline V gene data show CDR1 as MDHEN and CDR2 as SYDVKM. The CDR3 length is 14 residues. This chain's CDR3 is CASSLGTWNTEAFF. As DNA, the CDR3 is TGTGCCAGCAGTTTAGGCACTTGGAACACTGAAGCTTTCTTT.

Concerning this clonotype itself: One end of the junction is discordant with germline, which a read error may explain. The chain employs TRBV11-2 and TRBJ1-4; D possibly corresponds to TRBD1 (5 bases). This CDR3 is built from 16 residues. CDR1 and CDR2 from the germline V gene are SGHAT and FQNNGV. The CDR3 DNA sequence: TGTGCCAGCAGCCCAACTCCGGGGCGAACTAATGAAAAACCGTTTTTT. Protein sequence: CASSPTPGRTNEKPFF.

This clonotype was found a few times. This sequence joins TRBV29-1 and TRBJ1-1, with unresolved D. With 7 bases removed from V and 2 bases from J, the gap between germline ends came to 14 bases. CDR3 length: 13 amino acids. From germline, CDR1 is SQVTM and CDR2 ANQGSEA. CDR3 DNA: TGCAGCGGGTACAGAATTCAAAACACTGAAGCTTTCTTT. It encodes CSGYRIQNTEAFF.

The chain combines TRBV19 with TRBJ2-1; 8 bases line up with TRBD2. The germline V gene encodes CDR1 LNHDA and CDR2 SQIVND (reference sequence). The V segment lost 3 bases and the J segment 0 bases; nucleotides outside the gene matches: 7. The CDR3 runs 17 residues. CDR3 region: CASSIPILAGSYNEQFF. Here the CDR3 DNA reads TGTGCCAGTAGTATCCCCATTCTAGCGGGCTCCTACAATGAGCAGTTCTTC.

In its sample, this clonotype was seen once. With a much larger clone just one base away, this may be a read error. The V and J genes are TRBV20-1 and TRBJ2-7; a weak D match, TRBD1 (5 bases). The CDR3 has 13 residues. Per germline, CDR1 DFQATT and CDR2 SNEGSKA (reference sequence). V dropped 3 bases and J dropped 2 bases, with 11 bases sitting between them. As DNA, the CDR3 is TGCAGTGCTAGTACCGACAGTCCCTACGAGCAGTACTTC. It encodes CSASTDSPYEQYF.

J is TRBJ1-1 and V is TRBV28, with 10 bases matching TRBD1. V trimming: 6 bases; J trimming: 4 bases; junction bases outside the gene matches: 11. Germline V gene sequence: CDR1 MDHEN, CDR2 SYDVKM. This CDR3 comprises 16 residues. The DNA of the CDR3 is TGTGCCAGCAGCCAAGACAGGGGGCGAGTGAGCACTGAAGCTTTCTTT. This translates into CASSQDRGRVSTEAFF.

The chain carries TRBV5-1 and TRBJ1-1; D is possibly TRBD1 (5 bases). Trimming shortened V by 0 bases and J by 2 bases, and 17 bases separated the two germline ends. Germline values: CDR1 SGHRS, CDR2 YFSETQ. CDR3 length equals 17 residues. The CDR3 bases are TGCGCCAGCAGCTTGGGTCTGCCAGGGAGAGAAAACACTGAAGCTTTCTTT. It translates to CASSLGLPGRENTEAFF.

The sample holds many counts of this clonotype. The chain links TRBV5-1 to TRBJ2-1, with TRBD2 matching over 11 bases. J was trimmed by 2 bases and V by 4 bases; bases with no gene match: 11. The CDR3 contains 18 residues. Germline V gene data show CDR1 as SGHRS and CDR2 as YFSETQ. CDR3: CASSREASGGLAYNEQFF. Written as DNA, the CDR3 is TGCGCCAGCAGCCGGGAGGCTAGCGGGGGGTTGGCCTACAATGAGCAGTTCTTC.

This clonotype was seen more than once but under ten times. This chain uses TRBV2 with TRBJ1-3, with no clear D. V lost 4 bases and J 4 bases, leaving 17 bases between the germline ends. Germline lookup yields CDR1 SNHLY and CDR2 FYNNEI. CDR3 length: 16 amino acids. The CDR3 nucleotides are TGTGCCAGCAGTGCCCCAGGATCTTATCGGGGAAACACCATATATTTT. Translation: CASSAPGSYRGNTIYF.

The sample holds many counts of this clonotype. The V and J genes are TRBV20-1 and TRBJ2-1, with 7 nucleotides matching TRBD2. Losses at the gene ends were 6 bases for V and 4 bases for J; bases not matched to a gene: 15. The CDR3 consists of 16 residues. Germline V gives CDR1 DFQATT, CDR2 SNEGSKA (reference sequence). The CDR3 DNA sequence: TGCAGTGCCGGGGACGGAACAGCGGGGCGATACAATGAGCAGTTCTTC. Its protein product is CSAGDGTAGRYNEQFF.

This clonotype came up many times. V usage is TRBV6-5 and J usage is TRBJ1-2; TRBD1 is a possible D gene (6 bases). The CDR3 has 14 residues. Trimming left V 0 bases short and J 3 bases short, with 8 bases between. Germline V gene data show CDR1 as MNHEY and CDR2 as SVGAGI. The CDR3 spells CASSYSKGDYGYTF. As DNA, the CDR3 is TGTGCCAGCAGTTACTCTAAGGGGGACTATGGCTACACCTTC.

The chain recombines TRBV20-1 with TRBJ1-1, with D hard to call. The germline V gene has CDR1 DFQATT and CDR2 SNEGSKA (reference sequence). The germline V and J ends were trimmed by 6 bases and 4 bases, with 15 bases remaining between them. The CDR3 consists of 13 residues. The CDR3 DNA reads as TGCAGTGCCTTCCGCCTCCGGAGCACTGAAGCTTTCTTT. Its translation is CSAFRLRSTEAFF.